The 29 T cell receptor beta chains below come from one sample, sequenced in a study of OX40 agonist ivuxolimab in advanced cancers. Assay used: immunoSEQ multiplex PCR; TCRdb lists only in-frame clones, some missing. Of approximately 86,000 clones listed, approximately 91% are singletons. This specimen consisted of CD4+ or CD8+ T cells sorted from blood, obtained in a trial of the OX40 agonist ivuxolimab. The receptors originated from an adult with an advanced solid tumor such as melanoma, head and neck, liver or kidney cancer.

V and J are TRBV7-2 and TRBJ2-1, with TRBD2 identical over 7 bases. Per germline, CDR1 SGHTA and CDR2 FQGNSA. With 5 bases clipped from V and 12 bases from J, the junction kept 13 bases outside the gene matches. This CDR3 is built from 14 residues. The CDR3 DNA reads TGTGCCAGCAGCCCTGGCGGCGGGAGTAGAGGGCAGTTCTTC. Its translation is CASSPGGGSRGQFF.

This clone was counted between two and nine times. The DNA is omitted, as the CDR3 cannot be located on it reliably, and the CDR3 follows TCRdb's listing. The V call is TRBV19, the J call TRBJ2-4; the table's D call, TRBD2, was not checked against the DNA. The germline V gene has CDR1 LNHDA and CDR2 SQIVND (reference sequence). The CDR3 totals 18 residues, both ends included. This chain's CDR3 is CASSMFGSGGSAKNIQYF.

The V and J genes are TRBV7-2 and TRBJ1-4, with a tentative D call TRBD1 (5 bases). The CDR3 is 15 amino acids. V was clipped by 1 base and J by 2 bases, with 8 bases between them. Germline-derived CDR1 and CDR2 are SGHTA and FQGNSA. This chain's CDR3 is CASSLGGVTNEKLFF. DNA for the CDR3: TGTGCCAGCAGCTTAGGAGGGGTCACTAATGAAAAACTGTTTTTT.

The chain links TRBV4-1 to TRBJ2-1, with 10 bases fitting TRBD2. The trim removed 7 bases at V and 0 bases at J, leaving 3 bases unmatched. CDR3 length: 15 residues. The germline CDR1 and CDR2 sequences are MGHRA and YSYEKL. The chain's CDR3 is CASNRTSGSYNEQFF. The CDR3, as DNA: TGCGCCAGCAATCGGACTAGCGGCTCCTACAATGAGCAGTTCTTC.

The rearrangement joins TRBV6-6 to TRBJ2-7, with D maybe TRBD2 (6 bases). Germline lookup yields CDR1 MNHNY and CDR2 SVGAGI (reference sequence). V gave up 2 bases and J gave up 3 bases, with 14 bases separating them. This CDR3 has 15 amino acids. This CDR3 is CASSYSSSANYEQYF. CDR3 nucleotide sequence: TGTGCCAGCAGTTACAGCTCTAGCGCGAACTACGAGCAGTACTTC.

The CDR3 is CASTSTSRTGELFF. DNA for the CDR3: TGCGCCAGCACCTCGACTAGCCGCACCGGGGAGCTGTTTTTT. This rearrangement joins TRBV5-1 to TRBJ2-2; 7 positions agree with TRBD2. This CDR3 has 14 amino acids. Trimming at V came to 6 bases and at J to 4 bases, leaving 6 bases not matched to a gene. Germline CDR1 is SGHRS and CDR2 is YFSETQ.

This clone was recorded a few times. This chain connects TRBV5-1 to TRBJ2-5, with 8 nucleotides matching TRBD2. CDR1 SGHRS and CDR2 YFSETQ come from the germline V gene. This CDR3 is 15 amino acids long. Trimming at V came to 4 bases and at J to 4 bases, leaving 9 bases not matched to a gene. The CDR3 spells CASSGTGGPLETQYF. For the CDR3, the DNA is TGCGCCAGCAGCGGTACGGGAGGGCCATTAGAGACCCAGTACTTC.

This rearrangement joins TRBV7-2 to TRBJ1-2; maybe TRBD1 (5 bases). Germline V lookup: CDR1 SGHTA, CDR2 FQGNSA. CDR3 length: 12 amino acids. With 1 base removed from V and 6 bases from J, the gap between germline ends came to 6 bases. The CDR3 here is CASSLEGHGYTF. Written as DNA, the CDR3 is TGTGCCAGCAGCTTAGAGGGACATGGCTACACCTTC.

This chain links TRBV7-9 with TRBJ2-1; 7 nucleotides agree with TRBD1. The germline V gene has CDR1 SEHNR and CDR2 FQNEAQ (reference sequence). Trimming at V came to 5 bases and at J to 8 bases, leaving 6 bases not matched to a gene. This CDR3 contains 13 residues. This chain's CDR3 is CASSPDRVHEQFF. For the CDR3, the DNA is TGTGCCAGCAGCCCCGACAGGGTCCATGAGCAGTTCTTC. Full variable domain (rest looked up from reference TRBV7-9 and TRBJ2-1): DTGVSQNPRHKITKRGQNVTFRCDPISEHNRLYWYRQTLGQGPEFLTYFQNEAQLEKSRLLSDRFSAERPKGSFSTLEIQRTEQGDSAMYLCASSPDRVHEQFFGPGTRLTVL.

This chain uses TRBV28 with TRBJ2-2; 9 nucleotides align to TRBD2. CDR1 is MDHEN and CDR2 is SYDVKM in the germline V gene. CDR3 length equals 20 residues. The ends lost 3 bases at V and 6 bases at J; junction bases unmatched: 20. The CDR3 DNA follows: TGTGCCAGCAGTTTTCCCAACTTAGCGGGAGCTTACCCCCGTCCCGGGGAGCTGTTTTTT. The encoded protein is CASSFPNLAGAYPRPGELFF.

The J gene is TRBJ2-5, the V gene TRBV5-4; 8 positions match TRBD1. Germline trimming cut 6 bases from V and 7 bases from J; bases unmatched to any gene: 11. This CDR3 is built from 14 residues. Germline CDR1 SGHNT, CDR2 YYREEE (reference sequence). DNA of the CDR3: TGTGCCAGCATTTCAGGACAGGGTTCGGGGACCCAGTACTTC. Encoded protein: CASISGQGSGTQYF.

V usage is TRBV6-1 and J usage is TRBJ2-1, with D perhaps given as TRBD1 or TRBD2 (5 bases each). Germline CDR1 reads MNHNS; CDR2 reads SASEGT. Deletions cut 3 bases from V and 8 bases from J, with 17 bases between. The CDR3 is 15 residues long. CDR3 nucleotides: TGTGCCAGCAGTGACGGGACCACCGGTATGTATGAGCAGTTCTTC. Translating gives CASSDGTTGMYEQFF.

The V and J genes are TRBV10-3 and TRBJ2-7; tentative D call: TRBD2 (6 bases). Trimming cost V 6 bases and J 6 bases, with 18 bases left between them. This CDR3 comprises 14 residues. Germline V gene data show CDR1 as ENHRY and CDR2 as SYGVKD. The CDR3 is CAIRGGGGVSEQYF. The CDR3 nucleotides are TGTGCCATCAGGGGGGGAGGAGGGGTCAGCGAGCAGTACTTC.

This clone was seen just once. This chain joins TRBV28 and TRBJ1-2, with TRBD1 as a possible D gene (5 bases). The CDR3 sequence is 13 residues long. Trimming shortened V by 9 bases and J by 5 bases, and 16 bases separated the two germline ends. Per germline, CDR1 MDHEN and CDR2 SYDVKM. This chain's CDR3 is CASSQGSPYGYTF. The CDR3 bases are TGTGCCAGTTCCCAGGGATCCCCATATGGCTACACCTTC.

The CDR3 coding sequence is TGCAGCGTTGAGACTAGCGGGCTTTACGAGCAGTACTTC. It translates to CSVETSGLYEQYF. The chain recombines TRBV29-1 with TRBJ2-7; TRBD2 agrees at 10 bases. Germline assignment: CDR1 SQVTM and CDR2 ANQGSEA. The CDR3 spans 13 residues. Trimming removed 3 bases from V and 4 bases from J; junction bases left unmatched: 3.

This chain connects TRBV7-3 to TRBJ2-3; 7 nucleotides align to TRBD2. V shed 4 bases, J shed 1 base, and the junction held 2 bases outside the gene matches. Per germline, CDR1 SGHTA and CDR2 FQGTGA. CDR3 length equals 14 residues. CDR3 nucleotide sequence: TGTGCCAGCAGCTCAGCGGGGCGCACAGATACGCAGTATTTT. As protein: CASSSAGRTDTQYF.

This chain connects TRBV7-8 to TRBJ2-6; 14 nucleotides agree with TRBD2. Germline V CDR1 and CDR2: SGHVS, FQNEAQ. V lost 1 base, J lost 1 base, and 3 bases stayed unmatched. The CDR3 is 19 residues long. The CDR3 here is CASSLGRTSGRSGANVLTF. The CDR3 DNA sequence: TGTGCCAGCAGCTTAGGCAGGACTAGCGGGAGGTCTGGGGCCAACGTCCTGACTTTC.

This CDR3 is CASSLGDRGLYEQFF. The DNA for the CDR3 is TGTGCCAGCAGCCTGGGGGACAGGGGGCTCTATGAGCAGTTCTTC. The V gene is TRBV5-4, the J gene TRBJ2-1, with 12 positions matching TRBD1. Looked up from germline, CDR1 is SGHNT and CDR2 is YYREEE (reference sequence). This CDR3 spans 15 amino acids. V lost 4 bases to trimming and J lost 8 bases; unmatched junction nucleotides: 7.

J is TRBJ2-1 and V is TRBV7-2, with TRBD1 matching over 8 bases. V was pared by 5 bases and J by 4 bases, with 7 bases of the junction left unmatched. The germline V gene has CDR1 SGHTA and CDR2 FQGNSA. The CDR3 spans 15 residues. Written as DNA, the CDR3 is TGTGCCAGCAGCCCACCGGGACAGGCTTACAATGAGCAGTTCTTC. It encodes CASSPPGQAYNEQFF.

This sequence joins TRBV9 and TRBJ1-4; possible D gene TRBD1, 5 bases. This CDR3 is built from 15 residues. Germline assignment: CDR1 SGDLS and CDR2 YYNGEE. Trimming left V 2 bases short and J 0 bases short, with 8 bases between. CDR3 in DNA: TGTGCCAGCAGCGTGGGGACCTCAACTAATGAAAAACTGTTTTTT. Amino acid sequence: CASSVGTSTNEKLFF.

The V call is TRBV30, the J call TRBJ1-3, with a possible D match to TRBD1 (6 bases). The germline CDR1 and CDR2 sequences are GTSNPN and SVGIG (reference sequence). Deletions cut 3 bases from V and 2 bases from J, with 11 bases between. This CDR3 region has 14 residues. The CDR3 DNA follows: TGTGCCTGGAGGTTGGCAGGGGCTGGAAACACCATATATTTT. Translation gives CAWRLAGAGNTIYF. Drawing the rest from reference TRBV30 and TRBJ1-3, the complete variable domain is SQTIHQWPATLVQPVGSPLSLECTVEGTSNPNLYWYRQAAGRGLQLLFYSVGIGQISSEVPQNLSASRPQDRQFILSSKKLLLSDSGFYLCAWRLAGAGNTIYFGEGSWLTVV.

V usage is TRBV6-5 and J usage is TRBJ2-1; the match to TRBD2 covers 12 bases. The CDR3 contains 14 residues. V lost 6 bases to trimming and J lost 8 bases; unmatched junction nucleotides: 5. Germline CDR1 MNHEY, CDR2 SVGAGI. CDR3 sequence reads: CASRRTSGNYEQFF. The CDR3 coding sequence is TGTGCCAGCAGGAGGACTAGCGGGAACTATGAGCAGTTCTTC.

The chain has TRBV4-2 and TRBJ2-1, with TRBD1 as a possible D gene (6 bases). Germline V lookup: CDR1 LGHNA, CDR2 YNFKEQ. Trimming pared 7 bases from V and 0 bases from J, leaving 13 bases between. The CDR3 has 15 residues. CDR3 sequence: CASTPGEGSYNEQFF. The CDR3 nucleotides are TGTGCCAGCACTCCAGGGGAAGGCTCCTACAATGAGCAGTTCTTC.

The chain links TRBV12-5 to TRBJ2-1, with 11 bases fitting TRBD2. There are 17 residues in the CDR3. The V gene's germline CDR1 is LGHNT and CDR2 FRNRAP. V lost 2 bases to trimming and J lost 3 bases; unmatched junction nucleotides: 6. CDR3 sequence: CASGLHVAGGVYNEQFF. As DNA, the CDR3 is TGTGCTAGTGGTTTGCACGTAGCGGGAGGGGTCTACAATGAGCAGTTCTTC.

The chain couples TRBV28 to TRBJ2-1; D is unclear. Per the germline V gene, CDR1 is MDHEN and CDR2 is SYDVKM. This CDR3 region has 11 residues. Trimming took off 6 bases at V and 5 bases at J, with 5 bases between the two ends. The CDR3 nucleotides read TGTGCCAGCAGGAGTAACAATGAGCAGTTCTTC. Its translation: CASRSNNEQFF.

The chain couples TRBV5-6 to TRBJ1-1, with TRBD1 matching 7 bases. Unmatched junction bases numbered 13, after V lost 3 bases and J lost 11 bases. The CDR3 extends over 14 amino acids. CDR1 is SGHDT and CDR2 is YYEEEE in the germline V gene. The CDR3 DNA is TGTGCCAGCAGCTCCCGGGACAGCTACCTCAGTGCTTTCTTT. It codes for CASSSRDSYLSAFF.

J is TRBJ2-5 and V is TRBV7-2; D not certain. From germline, CDR1 is SGHTA and CDR2 FQGNSA. The CDR3 sequence is 14 residues long. V lost 5 bases and J lost 5, with 15 bases in between. The CDR3: CASSLSTGRETQYF. The CDR3 region has the DNA TGTGCCAGCAGCCTCTCGACCGGGCGGGAGACCCAGTACTTC.

The DNA for the CDR3 is TGCGCCAGCAGCTTCGGCCGGGGAATAGTTGTTGAGTATGAGCAGTTCTTC. Translated, it gives CASSFGRGIVVEYEQFF. The chain recombines TRBV5-1 with TRBJ2-1; D may be TRBD2 (5 bases). The CDR3 spans 17 residues. Germline CDR1 SGHRS, CDR2 YFSETQ. V lost 2 bases and J 8 bases, leaving 23 bases between the germline ends.

The rearrangement links TRBV25-1 to TRBJ2-7; 11 nucleotides agree with TRBD1. The V and J ends lost 5 bases and 3 bases, in that order; junction bases with no gene match: 6. Germline V gene sequence: CDR1 MGHDK, CDR2 SYGVNS. This CDR3 is built from 15 residues. The DNA of the CDR3 is TGTGCCAGCAGTACCCCGGGACAGGGGGACTACGAGCAGTACTTC. Amino acid sequence: CASSTPGQGDYEQYF.